The clone carrying this T cell receptor beta chain was detected only a few times. Its antigen is still unknown. The sample comes from a study of metastatic and nonmetastatic thyroid tumors. About the study: Repertoires were compared across blood and tumor or nodule tissue from malignant and benign thyroid patients. Study-wide results and limits: It was reported that TCR beta diversity was significantly higher in malignant thyroid tumors than benign nodules, in blood and tumor.

Prior to thyroid surgery, none of the patients had received any treatment. Through MiXCR, TCRdb re-clonotyped the PCR reads. The sample consists of 90,000 or so clones, 7.5% to 9% of them appearing once. The V end lost 3 bases, the J end lost 7 bases, and 12 bases lay between the germline ends. There are 12 residues in the CDR3. The germline gives CDR1 DFQATT, CDR2 SNEGSKA (reference sequence). This receptor was identified in a female donor with papillary thyroid cancer or a benign thyroid nodule (not recorded which). Some clones in this sample may be carry-over from other donors' samples. The sample taken for sequencing was blood. V gene TRBV20-1 combines with J gene TRBJ1-1; D is perhaps TRBD1 (5 bases). CDR3 loop: CSARQGSGEAFF. The DNA of the CDR3 is TGCAGTGCTAGGCAGGGTTCTGGTGAAGCTTTCTTT.